Reported below is one T cell receptor beta chain. V lost 1 base, J lost 4 bases, and 7 bases lay in between. Germline loops: CDR1 GTSNPN, CDR2 SVGIG (reference sequence). The CDR3 is 12 amino acids. Template switching added a universal primer site, and cDNA bore unique molecular identifiers. Using its own MiXCR run on the 5' RACE reads, TCRdb lists one record per CDR3 protein. Of about 660,000 distinct CDR3 sequences in the sample, over 8.5% were seen once. This entry is derived from a study of identical twins. The sample was also reused in another study, on yellow fever vaccine responses in identical twins. That study reports: Twins' vaccine T cell response reportedly seemed partly convergent, partly personalized.

The clonotype originates from a woman aged 18-29 years in good health. The chain employs TRBV30 and TRBJ2-5; D is ambiguous. The sequenced material came from PBMCs. The CDR3 coding sequence is TGTGCCTGGAGTGCGTGGGGAGAGACCCAGTACTTC. Translation gives CAWSAWGETQYF.